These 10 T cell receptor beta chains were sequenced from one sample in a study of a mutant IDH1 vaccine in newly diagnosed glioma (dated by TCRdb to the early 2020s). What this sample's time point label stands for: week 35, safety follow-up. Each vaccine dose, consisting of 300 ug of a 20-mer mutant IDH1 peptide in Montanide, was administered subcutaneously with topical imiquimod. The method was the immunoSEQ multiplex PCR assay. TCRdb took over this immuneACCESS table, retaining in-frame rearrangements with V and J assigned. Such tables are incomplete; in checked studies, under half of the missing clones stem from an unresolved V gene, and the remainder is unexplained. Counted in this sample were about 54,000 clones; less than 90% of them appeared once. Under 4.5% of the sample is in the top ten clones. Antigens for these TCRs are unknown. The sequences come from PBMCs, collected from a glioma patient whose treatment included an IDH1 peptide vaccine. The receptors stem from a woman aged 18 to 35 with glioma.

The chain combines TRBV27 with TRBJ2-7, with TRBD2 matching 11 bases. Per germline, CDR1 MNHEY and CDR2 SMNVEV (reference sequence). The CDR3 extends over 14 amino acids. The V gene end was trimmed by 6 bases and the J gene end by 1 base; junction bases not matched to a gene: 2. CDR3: CASRLAGGSYEQYF. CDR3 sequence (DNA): TGTGCCAGCAGATTAGCGGGAGGGTCCTACGAGCAGTACTTC.

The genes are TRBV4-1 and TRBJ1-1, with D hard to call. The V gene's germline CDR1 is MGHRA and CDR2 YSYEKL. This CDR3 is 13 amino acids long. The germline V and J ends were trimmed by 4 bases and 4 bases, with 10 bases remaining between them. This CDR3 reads CASSPARVTEAFF. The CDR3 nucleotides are TGCGCCAGCAGCCCCGCCCGGGTCACTGAAGCTTTCTTT.

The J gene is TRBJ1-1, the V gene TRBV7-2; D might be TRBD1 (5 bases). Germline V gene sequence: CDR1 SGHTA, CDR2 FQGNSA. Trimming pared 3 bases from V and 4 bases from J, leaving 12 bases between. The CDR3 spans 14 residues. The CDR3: CASSLPGRPTEAFF. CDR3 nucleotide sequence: TGTGCCAGCAGCTTGCCGGGACGACCCACTGAAGCTTTCTTT.

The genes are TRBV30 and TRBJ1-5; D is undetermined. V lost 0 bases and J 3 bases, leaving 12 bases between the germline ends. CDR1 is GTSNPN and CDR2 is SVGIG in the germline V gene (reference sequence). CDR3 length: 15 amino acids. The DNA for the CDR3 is TGTGCCTGGAGTGTACGCCAGATCCTCAATCAGCCCCAGCATTTT. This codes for CAWSVRQILNQPQHF.

CDR3 in amino acids: CASSYTGVGNSGANVLTF. The DNA of the CDR3 is TGTGCCAGCAGCTACACCGGAGTCGGAAACTCTGGGGCCAACGTCCTGACTTTC. This chain links TRBV7-3 with TRBJ2-6; D gene unclear. Germline V gene data show CDR1 as SGHTA and CDR2 as FQGTGA. The V gene lost 4 bases and the J gene lost 0 bases, with 16 bases spanning the gap. The CDR3 consists of 18 residues.

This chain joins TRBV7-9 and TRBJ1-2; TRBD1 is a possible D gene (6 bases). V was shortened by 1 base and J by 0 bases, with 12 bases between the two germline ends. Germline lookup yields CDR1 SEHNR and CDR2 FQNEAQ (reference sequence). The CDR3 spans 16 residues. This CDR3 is CASSLDLDSANYGYTF. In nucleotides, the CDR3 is TGTGCCAGCAGCTTAGATTTGGACAGCGCTAACTATGGCTACACCTTC.

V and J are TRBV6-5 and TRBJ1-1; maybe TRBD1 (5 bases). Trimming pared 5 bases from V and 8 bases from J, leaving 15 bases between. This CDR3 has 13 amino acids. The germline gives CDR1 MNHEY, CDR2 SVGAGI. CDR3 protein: CASSPEGSAEAFF. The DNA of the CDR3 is TGTGCCAGCAGTCCCGAGGGGAGCGCGGAAGCTTTCTTT.

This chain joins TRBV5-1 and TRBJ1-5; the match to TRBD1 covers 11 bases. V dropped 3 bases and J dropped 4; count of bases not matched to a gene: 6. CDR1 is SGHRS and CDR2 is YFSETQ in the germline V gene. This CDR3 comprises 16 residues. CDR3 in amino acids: CASSSGTGGWNQPQHF. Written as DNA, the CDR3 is TGCGCCAGCAGCTCTGGGACAGGGGGTTGGAATCAGCCCCAGCATTTT. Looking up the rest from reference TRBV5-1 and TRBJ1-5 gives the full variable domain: KAGVTQTPRYLIKTRGQQVTLSCSPISGHRSVSWYQQTPGQGLQFLFEYFSETQRNKGNFPGRFSGRQFSNSRSEMNVSTLELGDSALYLCASSSGTGGWNQPQHFGDGTRLSIL.

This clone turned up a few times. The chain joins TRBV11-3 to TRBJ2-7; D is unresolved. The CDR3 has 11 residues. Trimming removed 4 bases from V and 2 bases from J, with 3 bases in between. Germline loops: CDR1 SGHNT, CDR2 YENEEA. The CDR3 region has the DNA TGTGCCAGCAGCTCTACCTACGAGCAGTACTTC. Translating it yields CASSSTYEQYF.

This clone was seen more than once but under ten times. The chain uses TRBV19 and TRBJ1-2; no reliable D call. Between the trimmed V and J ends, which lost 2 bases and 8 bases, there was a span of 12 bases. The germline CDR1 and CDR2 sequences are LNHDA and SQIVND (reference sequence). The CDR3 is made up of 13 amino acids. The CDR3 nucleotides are TGTGCCAGTAGTATAATGCAGTCTGGCGGCTACACCTTC. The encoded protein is CASSIMQSGGYTF.